This T cell receptor (beta chain) came from a study of T cell responses to AZD1222 COVID-19 vaccine. For the study at large: Second-dose groups at about 4 or about 12 weeks were pooled. Findings and caveats of the study: Donor demographics were predominantly white British with a female majority; clonal diversity may be underestimated. Mapped onto spike, vaccine-associated CD4 TCRs spanned it and were dominant at 160-218 and 743-854. Receipt of two AZD1222 doses was followed by a rise in Spike-specific TCR breadth and depth.

Turning to this clone: The antigen remains undetermined.

There are 16 residues in the CDR3. The ends were cut back, 5 bases at V and 0 bases at J, with 12 bases in the middle. Germline-derived CDR1 and CDR2 are SGHDT and YYEEEE. The assay was immunoSEQ multiplex PCR, and TCRdb's table has in-frame clones only and misses some. The sample consists of approximately 140,000 clones, around 94% of them appearing once. The input for sequencing was peripheral blood, taken on day 0 of AZD1222 vaccination. This chain links TRBV5-6 with TRBJ1-6; D unclear. This sequence originates from an adult in good health. The CDR3 loop reads CASSSTPSSYNSPLHF. The CDR3 DNA sequence: TGTGCCAGCAGTTCGACACCTAGCTCCTATAATTCACCCCTCCACTTT. Based on the CDR3 plus reference TRBV5-6 and TRBJ1-6, the full variable domain is DAGVTQSPTHLIKTRGQQVTLRCSPKSGHDTVSWYQQALGQGPQFIFQYYEEEERQRGNFPDRFSGHQFPNYSSELNVNALLLGDSALYLCASSSTPSSYNSPLHFGNGTRLTVT.